The clone carrying this TCR beta chain was recorded a few times. Its antigen is not identified. This record comes from a study of T cell repertoires in cytomegalovirus infection. V shed 7 bases and J shed 2 bases, with 11 bases lying between them. The CDR3 runs 13 residues. Germline V gives CDR1 SGHAT, CDR2 FQNNGV. General study findings and limits: Pooled public TCR beta family frequency picked out CMV carriers with the relevant HLA.

TCRdb reprocessed the reads via MiXCR and lists one record per CDR3 protein. The sample lists fewer than 350,000 distinct CDR3 sequences; 15% to 20% were seen once. The origin of this receptor is a human donor in good health (CMV status not recorded). Some clones in this sample may be carry-over from other donors' samples. Material for sequencing was PBMCs. The chain recombines TRBV11-2 with TRBJ2-5; possibly TRBD2 for D (5 bases). The CDR3 DNA reads as TGTGCCAGCACCCTGACGGGACAAGAGACCCAGTACTTC. Amino acid sequence: CASTLTGQETQYF. The full variable domain, completed using reference TRBV11-2 and TRBJ2-5, is EAGVAQSPRYKIIEKRQSVAFWCNPISGHATLYWYQQILGQGPKLLIQFQNNGVVDDSQLPKDRFSAERLKGVDSTLKIQPAKLEDSAVYLCASTLTGQETQYFGPGTRLLVL.